A selection of T cell receptor beta chains follows, all from one sample in a study of blood T cell repertoires in COVID-19. Clones were sequenced by immunoSEQ multiplex PCR, and TCRdb holds only the in-frame ones, with some missing. This table has around 130,000 clones, roughly 85% appearing once. Sequencing input: peripheral blood. The receptors were sampled from a human donor in a cohort sampled during active COVID-19. Each CDR3 is given with its conserved first and last residue. The order of the fields is J gene, clone size, D gene, V gene, CDR3 protein, CDR3 DNA. The D gene is left open where the match is weak. A row's size may be missing; if present it is once, few, many or a size class.

J gene: TRBJ2-1
clone size: .
D gene: TRBD2
V gene: TRBV5-4
CDR3 protein: CASSPVAGGYNEQFF
CDR3 DNA: TGTGCCAGCAGCCCGGTGGCGGGAGGGTACAATGAGCAGTTCTTC

J gene: TRBJ2-5
clone size: .
D gene: .
V gene: TRBV7-9
CDR3 protein: CASSFRTEQETQYF
CDR3 DNA: TGTGCCAGCAGCTTCCGGACAGAACAAGAGACCCAGTACTTC

J gene: TRBJ1-2
clone size: few
D gene: TRBD1
V gene: TRBV19
CDR3 protein: CASRTGGVPGYGYTF
CDR3 DNA: TGTGCCAGTAGAACAGGGGGAGTTCCTGGGTATGGCTACACCTTC

J gene: TRBJ1-2
clone size: .
D gene: .
V gene: TRBV30
CDR3 protein: CAWSLVMRGYTF
CDR3 DNA: TGTGCCTGGAGCCTGGTGATGCGTGGCTACACCTTC

J gene: TRBJ1-2
clone size: .
D gene: .
V gene: TRBV7-9
CDR3 protein: CASSLVSSRNYGYTF
CDR3 DNA: TGTGCCAGCAGCTTAGTCTCTAGCAGAAACTATGGCTACACCTTC

J gene: TRBJ1-5
clone size: .
D gene: TRBD1
V gene: TRBV6-5
CDR3 protein: CASGDRTRNQPQHF
CDR3 DNA: TGTGCCAGCGGGGACAGGACGCGCAATCAGCCCCAGCATTTT

J gene: TRBJ1-6
clone size: .
D gene: .
V gene: TRBV6-1
CDR3 protein: CASSEEEGSPLHF
CDR3 DNA: TGTGCCAGCAGTGAAGAGGAGGGTTCACCCCTCCACTTT

J gene: TRBJ2-2
clone size: few
D gene: .
V gene: TRBV3-1/TRBV3-2
CDR3 protein: CASSQSRGIANTGELFF
CDR3 DNA: TGTGCCAGCAGCCAGAGCCGAGGAATCGCGAACACCGGGGAGCTGTTTTTT

J gene: TRBJ2-3
clone size: few
D gene: TRBD2
V gene: TRBV5-4
CDR3 protein: CASTRGGVQSTDTQYF
CDR3 DNA: TGTGCCAGCACCCGCGGGGGGGTACAAAGCACAGATACGCAGTATTTT

J gene: TRBJ1-6
clone size: few
D gene: .
V gene: TRBV9
CDR3 protein: CASSVLAGQPNSPLHF
CDR3 DNA: TGTGCCAGCAGCGTACTAGCTGGACAGCCCAATTCACCCCTCCACTTT

J gene: TRBJ2-3
clone size: .
D gene: TRBD2
V gene: TRBV28
CDR3 protein: CASSRRGGGDTQYF
CDR3 DNA: TGTGCCAGCAGCCGCCGCGGGGGGGGAGATACGCAGTATTTT

J gene: TRBJ2-5
clone size: .
D gene: TRBD1
V gene: TRBV6-6
CDR3 protein: CASRQGTARTQYF
CDR3 DNA: TGTGCCAGCCGACAGGGGACAGCTAGGACCCAGTACTTC

J gene: TRBJ2-2
clone size: .
D gene: .
V gene: TRBV27
CDR3 protein: CASSLGLTGELFF
CDR3 DNA: TGTGCCAGCAGTTTAGGGCTCACCGGGGAGCTGTTTTTT

J gene: TRBJ2-1
clone size: .
D gene: .
V gene: TRBV13
CDR3 protein: CASSVGGAWYEQFF
CDR3 DNA: TGTGCCAGCAGCGTAGGGGGGGCCTGGTATGAGCAGTTCTTC

J gene: TRBJ1-1
clone size: .
D gene: .
V gene: TRBV12-3/TRBV12-4
CDR3 protein: CASSLAGYTEAFF
CDR3 DNA: TGTGCCAGCAGTTTGGCAGGCTACACTGAAGCTTTCTTT

J gene: TRBJ1-4
clone size: .
D gene: TRBD1
V gene: TRBV6-5
CDR3 protein: CASRDRVATNEKLFF
CDR3 DNA: TGTGCCAGCAGGGACAGGGTTGCAACTAATGAAAAACTGTTTTTT

J gene: TRBJ2-1
clone size: .
D gene: TRBD2
V gene: TRBV7-6
CDR3 protein: CASSRRLAGGDEQFF
CDR3 DNA: TGTGCCAGCAGCAGACGACTAGCGGGGGGGGATGAGCAGTTCTTC

J gene: TRBJ2-5
clone size: .
D gene: TRBD2
V gene: TRBV27
CDR3 protein: CASSLAGGRQETQYF
CDR3 DNA: TGTGCCAGCAGCTTAGCGGGAGGGAGGCAAGAGACCCAGTACTTC

J gene: TRBJ1-1
clone size: .
D gene: .
V gene: TRBV5-1
CDR3 protein: CASSSTGGNTEAFF
CDR3 DNA: TGCGCCAGCAGCTCTACGGGGGGGAACACTGAAGCTTTCTTT

J gene: TRBJ1-1
clone size: .
D gene: TRBD1
V gene: TRBV5-4
CDR3 protein: CASSYTGANTEAFF
CDR3 DNA: TGTGCCAGCAGTTATACAGGGGCGAACACTGAAGCTTTCTTT

J gene: TRBJ2-5
clone size: .
D gene: .
V gene: TRBV5-6
CDR3 protein: CASGQPPQETQYF
CDR3 DNA: TGTGCCAGCGGGCAACCCCCCCAAGAGACCCAGTACTTC

J gene: TRBJ2-3
clone size: .
D gene: TRBD2
V gene: TRBV6-4
CDR3 protein: CASSDGTSGGDTQYF
CDR3 DNA: TGTGCCAGCAGTGACGGGACTAGCGGGGGAGATACGCAGTATTTT

J gene: TRBJ1-2
clone size: once
D gene: .
V gene: TRBV28
CDR3 protein: CASSFGSLGYTF
CDR3 DNA: TGTGCCAGCAGTTTTGGGAGTCTTGGCTACACCTTC

J gene: TRBJ2-1
clone size: once
D gene: .
V gene: TRBV7-3
CDR3 protein: CASSLNPTDNNEQFF
CDR3 DNA: TGTGCCAGCAGCTTAAACCCGACAGATAACAATGAGCAGTTCTTC

J gene: TRBJ1-2
clone size: few
D gene: TRBD1
V gene: TRBV19
CDR3 protein: CASRTGQTNYGYTF
CDR3 DNA: TGTGCCAGTAGAACGGGACAGACAAACTATGGCTACACCTTC

J gene: TRBJ2-1
clone size: .
D gene: TRBD1
V gene: TRBV28
CDR3 protein: CASKGRDRVTYNEQFF
CDR3 DNA: TGTGCCAGCAAGGGTAGGGACAGAGTTACCTACAATGAGCAGTTCTTC

J gene: TRBJ1-3
clone size: .
D gene: TRBD1
V gene: TRBV7-8
CDR3 protein: CASSLHGQGAGNTIYF
CDR3 DNA: TGTGCCAGCAGCTTACACGGACAGGGAGCCGGAAACACCATATATTTT

J gene: TRBJ2-1
clone size: .
D gene: .
V gene: TRBV3-1/TRBV3-2
CDR3 protein: CASSQVGGGWANEQFF
CDR3 DNA: TGTGCCAGCAGCCAAGTTGGTGGCGGGTGGGCCAATGAGCAGTTCTTC

J gene: TRBJ1-1
clone size: .
D gene: .
V gene: TRBV9
CDR3 protein: CASSPSVASNTEAFF
CDR3 DNA: TGTGCCAGCAGCCCGAGTGTAGCCTCGAACACTGAAGCTTTCTTT